The 32 T cell receptor beta chains presented below share a single source sample, sequenced in a study of cytomegalovirus exposure and HLA in healthy donors. In the PCR, 60 Vbeta and 13 Jbeta primers were used. Produced via immunoSEQ multiplex PCR; TCRdb's table is partial and in-frame only. The table has approximately 140,000 clones, about 70% seen once. What was sequenced was PBMCs. Receptors were obtained from a woman aged 55 to 70 in good health and CMV-seropositive.

This clone came up once. The gene calls are TRBV5-6 and TRBJ1-5; the D is unclear. Per germline, CDR1 SGHDT and CDR2 YYEEEE. There are 13 residues in the CDR3. V lost 2 bases to trimming and J lost 3 bases, with 6 bases between them. CDR3 nucleotides: TGTGCCAGCAGCTTCGGGTACAATCAGCCCCAGCATTTT. Protein sequence: CASSFGYNQPQHF.

The chain is built from TRBV4-1 and TRBJ1-2; weak D call: TRBD1 (5 bases). CDR1 and CDR2 (germline): MGHRA, YSYEKL. The CDR3 runs to 13 residues. Trimming cost V 2 bases and J 4 bases, with 8 bases left between them. CDR3 loop: CASSQRGSYGYTF. CDR3 in DNA: TGCGCCAGCAGCCAAAGGGGATCCTATGGCTACACCTTC.

The chain joins TRBV18 to TRBJ2-1; possibly TRBD1 for D (5 bases). The V gene's germline CDR1 is KGHSH and CDR2 LQKENI. The CDR3 contains 10 residues. Trimming took off 3 bases at V and 15 bases at J, with 9 bases between the two ends. This CDR3 reads CASSPLQGFF. The CDR3 DNA reads as TGTGCCAGCTCACCTCTGCAGGGGTTCTTC.

This clone was picked up one time. This rearrangement joins TRBV11-3 to TRBJ2-3; 8 bases line up with TRBD2. This CDR3 is built from 16 residues. Per the germline V gene, CDR1 is SGHNT and CDR2 is YENEEA. V lost 2 bases to trimming and J lost 5 bases; unmatched junction nucleotides: 9. CDR3 amino acids: CASSLRGAGDLDTQYF. CDR3 DNA: TGTGCCAGCAGCTTAAGGGGAGCGGGGGACCTAGATACGCAGTATTTT.

The gene calls are TRBV10-3 and TRBJ1-6; a weak D match, TRBD1 (5 bases). In germline, CDR1 is ENHRY, CDR2 SYGVKD. The CDR3 spans 16 residues. V was trimmed by 3 bases and J by 3 bases, leaving 12 bases between them. The CDR3 DNA is TGTGCCATCAGTGATTTCGGGGGGGTCTATAATTCACCCCTCCACTTT. Residues: CAISDFGGVYNSPLHF.

This chain uses TRBV29-1 with TRBJ1-1; possibly TRBD1 for D (5 bases). Trimming took 4 bases from V and 3 from J, leaving 18 bases between them. This CDR3 is 15 amino acids long. The germline V gene encodes CDR1 SQVTM and CDR2 ANQGSEA. The CDR3 spells CSVVGPGGRDTEAFF. CDR3 nucleotides: TGCAGCGTTGTCGGGCCGGGGGGAAGGGACACTGAAGCTTTCTTT.

V usage is TRBV7-9 and J usage is TRBJ1-5, with D possibly matching TRBD1 (6 bases). The V and J ends lost 8 bases and 0 bases respectively, with 14 bases between them. The CDR3 sequence is 15 residues long. Germline CDR1 is SEHNR and CDR2 is FQNEAQ (reference sequence). This chain's CDR3 is CASGFEGVSNQPQHF. The DNA of the CDR3 is TGTGCCAGCGGGTTCGAGGGGGTTAGCAATCAGCCCCAGCATTTT.

The chain carries TRBV4-2 and TRBJ2-3; D unclear. V lost 1 base and J lost 5, with 10 bases in between. The CDR3 covers 14 residues. Germline CDR1 is LGHNA and CDR2 is YNFKEQ. CDR3 loop: CASSQVLRRDTQYF. The CDR3 DNA sequence: TGTGCCAGCAGCCAAGTACTTAGAAGAGATACGCAGTATTTT.

The J gene is TRBJ1-6, the V gene TRBV19, with 8 positions matching TRBD1. The CDR3 consists of 15 residues. Per the germline V gene, CDR1 is LNHDA and CDR2 is SQIVND (reference sequence). The V gene end was trimmed by 5 bases and the J gene end by 7 bases; junction bases not matched to a gene: 7. The CDR3 spells CASSPMQGANSPLHF. In nucleotides, the CDR3 is TGTGCCAGTAGTCCCATGCAGGGGGCGAATTCACCCCTCCACTTT.

Only one count was recorded for this clone. The genes are TRBV6-1 and TRBJ2-3; the D is unclear. This CDR3 region has 14 residues. Germline lookup yields CDR1 MNHNS and CDR2 SASEGT. The germline V and J ends were trimmed by 2 bases and 3 bases, with 9 bases remaining between them. The CDR3 DNA follows: TGTGCCAGCAGTGAACGAGGCTTTACAGATACGCAGTATTTT. The encoded protein is CASSERGFTDTQYF.

The chain joins TRBV7-9 to TRBJ2-1, with 9 positions matching TRBD1. From germline, CDR1 is SEHNR and CDR2 FQNEAQ (reference sequence). With V trimmed by 5 bases and J by 0 bases, 5 bases remained unmatched. This CDR3 region has 16 residues. Here the CDR3 DNA reads TGTGCCAGCAGCCCTCAGACAGGGGGCTCCTACAATGAGCAGTTCTTC. This codes for CASSPQTGGSYNEQFF.

The chain has TRBV6-1 and TRBJ2-7; no clear D gene. CDR3 length equals 11 residues. Germline CDR1 reads MNHNS; CDR2 reads SASEGT. V was cut by 11 bases and J by 3 bases, with 11 bases left in between. CDR3 sequence: CAARAIYEQYF. The DNA for the CDR3 is TGTGCCGCCCGAGCCATCTACGAGCAGTACTTC.

The genes are TRBV6-5 and TRBJ1-4; 9 nucleotides line up with TRBD1. Per the germline V gene, CDR1 is MNHEY and CDR2 is SVGAGI. V was pared by 6 bases and J by 8 bases, with 7 bases of the junction left unmatched. The CDR3 is 14 residues long. This chain's CDR3 is CASSLTGGGEKLFF. The CDR3, as DNA: TGTGCCAGCAGCCTGACAGGGGGAGGAGAAAAACTGTTTTTT.

This clone showed up just a few times. Different DNA sequences within this sample yield the same CDR3. This rearrangement joins TRBV15 to TRBJ1-5, with 8 bases identical to TRBD1. J was trimmed by 2 bases and V by 3 bases; bases with no gene match: 0. Per germline, CDR1 LNHNV and CDR2 YYDKDF (reference sequence). CDR3 length: 14 amino acids. In DNA form, the CDR3 reads TGTGCCACCAGCAGGGGACAGGGCAATCAGCCCCAGCATTTT. This encodes CATSRGQGNQPQHF. Looking up the rest from reference TRBV15 and TRBJ1-5 gives the full variable domain: DAMVIQNPRYQVTQFGKPVTLSCSQTLNHNVMYWYQQKSSQAPKLLFHYYDKDFNNEADTPDNFQSRRPNTSFCFLDIRSPGLGDTAMYLCATSRGQGNQPQHFGDGTRLSIL.

By frequency in the sample, this clone is medium-sized. CDR3 nucleotide sequence: TGCGCCAGCAGTGAGTCGGGACAGGGGTACGAGCAGTACTTC. It yields the protein CASSESGQGYEQYF. The chain joins TRBV10-2 to TRBJ2-7; 10 nucleotides align to TRBD1. The junction had 0 bases not matched to a gene; V was cut back by 0 bases and J by 4 bases. Germline V gives CDR1 WSHSY, CDR2 SAAADI. The CDR3 spans 14 residues.

The genes are TRBV5-1 and TRBJ2-7; 12 nucleotides align to TRBD2. This CDR3 is built from 15 residues. V lost 4 bases to trimming and J lost 2 bases; unmatched junction nucleotides: 4. Germline V gene data show CDR1 as SGHRS and CDR2 as YFSETQ. The CDR3 DNA follows: TGCGCCAGCAGCCGACTAGCGGGGGCGCCCTACGAGCAGTACTTC. As protein: CASSRLAGAPYEQYF.

This clone was detected only once. The chain uses TRBV9 and TRBJ2-7; 12 nucleotides align to TRBD2. CDR1 and CDR2 (germline): SGDLS, YYNGEE. The V segment lost 4 bases and the J segment 5 bases; nucleotides outside the gene matches: 7. The CDR3 runs to 15 residues. CDR3 protein: CASSPRTSGDDEQYF. The DNA of the CDR3 is TGTGCCAGCAGCCCCAGGACTAGCGGGGACGACGAGCAGTACTTC.

V usage is TRBV5-4 and J usage is TRBJ1-1, with 8 bases aligning to TRBD1. V gave up 1 base and J gave up 0 bases; unmatched junction bases: 2. There are 15 residues in the CDR3. CDR1 is SGHNT and CDR2 is YYREEE in the germline V gene (reference sequence). In nucleotides, the CDR3 is TGTGCCAGCAGCTTGCGGACAGGGATGAACACTGAAGCTTTCTTT. Protein: CASSLRTGMNTEAFF.

This clone was observed once. The chain links TRBV7-2 to TRBJ2-5; TRBD2 aligns across 8 bases. This CDR3 contains 15 residues. CDR1 and CDR2 from the germline V gene are SGHTA and FQGNSA. J gave up 2 bases and V 2 bases, and 4 bases lay outside the gene matches. The CDR3 here is CASSLSGGLQETQYF. CDR3 DNA sequence: TGTGCCAGCAGCTTATCGGGGGGGCTACAAGAGACCCAGTACTTC.

The chain links TRBV7-2 to TRBJ1-1; D remains unclear. Germline-derived CDR1 and CDR2 are SGHTA and FQGNSA. Trimming took 5 bases from V and 4 from J, leaving 14 bases between them. CDR3 length: 14 residues. The CDR3: CASSLGSQATEAFF. The CDR3 nucleotides read TGTGCCAGCAGCCTAGGGTCGCAGGCCACTGAAGCTTTCTTT.

Details on this clone: Germline and junction disagree at one end, which may indicate a read error. The chain joins TRBV7-9 to TRBJ1-5; D unclear. The CDR3 is 16 residues long. Germline-derived CDR1 and CDR2 are SEHNR and FQNEAQ (reference sequence). In DNA, the CDR3 is TGTTCCAGCAGCTTAGTATGCGACACTAGCAATCAGCCCCAGCATTTT. This sequence encodes CSSSLVCDTSNQPQHF.

The gene calls are TRBV29-1 and TRBJ1-1, with a weak D call TRBD1 (5 bases). V lost 4 bases, J lost 4 bases, and 13 bases lay in between. This CDR3 has 13 amino acids. Germline V CDR1 and CDR2: SQVTM, ANQGSEA. The CDR3 here is CSVGGRDSTEAFF. CDR3 nucleotides: TGCAGCGTTGGGGGCCGGGACTCCACTGAAGCTTTCTTT.

The chain joins TRBV5-4 to TRBJ2-3, with 7 bases aligning to TRBD1. Germline CDR1 and CDR2: SGHNT and YYREEE (reference sequence). Unmatched junction bases numbered 3, after V lost 2 bases and J lost 3 bases. This CDR3 has 14 amino acids. The CDR3 protein is CASSFDRVTDTQYF. The CDR3 DNA reads TGTGCCAGCAGCTTCGACAGGGTGACAGATACGCAGTATTTT.

The gene calls are TRBV9 and TRBJ1-2; 8 nucleotides align to TRBD1. After removal of 2 bases from V and 6 bases from J, the junction contained 9 bases not matched to a gene. This CDR3 has 15 residues. Germline V gene data show CDR1 as SGDLS and CDR2 as YYNGEE. CDR3 nucleotide sequence: TGTGCCAGCAGCGTGGGGCGGGACAGGTCGGATGGCTACACCTTC. Amino acids: CASSVGRDRSDGYTF.

This clone came up once. The chain joins TRBV2 to TRBJ1-2; D might be TRBD1 (6 bases). V was clipped by 5 bases and J by 2 bases, with 9 bases between them. The CDR3 spans 13 residues. From germline, CDR1 is SNHLY and CDR2 FYNNEI. This chain's CDR3 is CASSRDRNYGYTF. CDR3 nucleotide sequence: TGTGCCAGCAGTAGAGACAGGAACTATGGCTACACCTTC. Complete variable domain (other parts from reference TRBV2 and TRBJ1-2): EPEVTQTPSHQVTQMGQEVILRCVPISNHLYFYWYRQILGQKVEFLVSFYNNEISEKSEIFDDQFSVERPDGSNFTLKIRSTKLEDSAMYFCASSRDRNYGYTFGSGTRLTVV.

The chain joins TRBV19 to TRBJ2-2; 7 nucleotides match TRBD1. V was pared by 7 bases and J by 6 bases, with 8 bases of the junction left unmatched. CDR1 and CDR2 (germline): LNHDA, SQIVND (reference sequence). The CDR3 has 14 residues. The CDR3 region is CASTLRQGAGELFF. The CDR3, as DNA: TGTGCCAGTACCTTAAGACAGGGTGCCGGGGAGCTGTTTTTT.

The gene calls are TRBV11-1 and TRBJ2-5; 8 bases align to TRBD1. The CDR3 is 14 residues long. Germline values: CDR1 SGHAT, CDR2 FQDESV (reference sequence). V was clipped by 5 bases and J by 5 bases; unmatched bases: 7. CDR3 sequence reads: CASSIGQGWETQYF. DNA for the CDR3: TGTGCCAGCAGCATCGGACAGGGATGGGAGACCCAGTACTTC.

This clone was found once. The chain recombines TRBV11-2 with TRBJ2-1; 10 bases agree with TRBD1. V lost 4 bases to trimming and J lost 3 bases; unmatched junction nucleotides: 6. The CDR3 totals 16 residues. CDR1 SGHAT and CDR2 FQNNGV come from the germline V gene. The CDR3 loop is CASSSIWTGGYNEQFF. For the CDR3, the DNA is TGTGCCAGCAGCTCGATCTGGACAGGGGGCTACAATGAGCAGTTCTTC. Filled out from reference TRBV11-2 and TRBJ2-1, the complete variable domain reads EAGVAQSPRYKIIEKRQSVAFWCNPISGHATLYWYQQILGQGPKLLIQFQNNGVVDDSQLPKDRFSAERLKGVDSTLKIQPAKLEDSAVYLCASSSIWTGGYNEQFFGPGTRLTVL.

V usage is TRBV4-1 and J usage is TRBJ1-2; D remains unclear. The CDR3 extends over 15 amino acids. V was cut by 1 base and J by 4 bases, with 13 bases left in between. Germline V gene data show CDR1 as MGHRA and CDR2 as YSYEKL. The DNA of the CDR3 is TGCGCCAGCAGCCAAGGCCGCGAAGTACGCTATGGCTACACCTTC. Amino acids: CASSQGREVRYGYTF.

By share, this clone ranks as medium-sized (0.01 to 0.1%). The rearrangement joins TRBV5-6 to TRBJ2-7; TRBD1 is a possible D gene (5 bases). Trimming removed 1 base from V and 1 base from J, with 6 bases in between. The CDR3 is 13 amino acids. Germline loops: CDR1 SGHDT, CDR2 YYEEEE. Here the CDR3 reads CASSLRQSYEQYF. The DNA of the CDR3 is TGTGCCAGCAGCTTGCGACAGTCCTACGAGCAGTACTTC.

V is TRBV13 and J is TRBJ2-7, with TRBD2 identical over 9 bases. The ends lost 5 bases at V and 5 bases at J; junction bases unmatched: 7. Germline V gene lookup returns CDR1 PRHDT and CDR2 FYEKMQ (reference sequence). This CDR3 comprises 14 residues. The CDR3 sequence is CASSPYGLANEQYF. The CDR3 DNA reads as TGTGCCAGCAGCCCCTACGGACTAGCGAACGAGCAGTACTTC. The variable domain in full, with the rest retrieved from reference TRBV13 and TRBJ2-7, is AAGVIQSPRHLIKEKRETATLKCYPIPRHDTVYWYQQGPGQDPQFLISFYEKMQSDKGSIPDRFSAQQFSDYHSELNMSSLELGDSALYFCASSPYGLANEQYFGPGTRLTVT.

The chain employs TRBV5-1 and TRBJ1-2; 8 bases line up with TRBD1. The trim removed 3 bases at V and 3 bases at J, leaving 7 bases unmatched. The CDR3 is 15 amino acids. Germline V CDR1 and CDR2: SGHRS, YFSETQ. In nucleotides, the CDR3 is TGCGCCAGCAGCTCAGCGACAGGGGACGACTATGGCTACACCTTC. This gives the protein CASSSATGDDYGYTF.